The subject of this entry is one TCR beta chain. Its antigen target is currently unknown. Qualities for individual bases were not recorded, and no much larger clone is one base off. The time point label, read with the paper, signifies: patch test 3, about 24 weeks after DPC sensitization. Sample treatment or condition, as interpreted from the label and publication: therapeutic diphenylcyclopropenone sensitization with weekly scalp DPC. At every patch-test visit, the blood draw took place before the patch test was put on. Patients were eligible if aged 18 to 70, diagnosed with alopecia and judged suitable for DPC therapy, and pregnant patients were excluded. Unfractionated whole blood was collected in Tempus Blood RNA tubes, and total RNA was extracted from that blood. Based on the germline V gene, the CDR1 and CDR2 sequences are MNHEY and SVGEGT. The CDR3 spans 14 residues, from the cysteine through the phenylalanine. Kept here is only the CDR3 DNA, which spans 42 bases and is read in frame from base 1. The germline V and J ends show losses of 7 bases and 10 bases respectively, and no gene match explains 11 bases of the junction.

The library was obtained by RACE. Reads for this sample came from a NextSeq 500. During library preparation, unique molecular identifiers were attached to individual cDNA molecules so that TCRs could be counted in a quantitative, reproducible way. Both TCR alpha and TCR beta chains were sequenced from each blood RNA sample. As for the original processing: A median of around 96,000 TCRs per sample was observed, with a range of roughly 20,000 to 750,000. The Decombinator software suite was used to annotate V, J and CDR3 in the TCR reads. For PS versus PT1 abundance plots, all samples were subsampled to the same number of TCRs (28,000). Expanded TCRs were defined as absent before sensitization and observed at least eight times at the 2-week time point. In TCRdb, the public reads were trimmed at Q25 with fastp and aligned with MiXCR, with productive beta chains retained. When rows share a CDR3 protein, they turn into one entry using the most common DNA and genes. TCRdb, not the authors, supplied the V and J calls. This sample is represented by about 160,000 distinct CDR3 sequences; 25% to 35% of them were singletons. Together, the top ten hold roughly 2.2% of the sample.

The source of the sample is a study of human T cells and chemical hapten exposure (dated by TCRdb to the early 2020s). For context, the study as a whole: For sensitization, 2% DPC in acetone was applied to a 2 cm by 2 cm area of upper inner arm skin. Patients additionally received weekly therapeutic DPC doses to the scalp throughout the approximately 22-week study period. Patch testing was done on the upper back using Finn chambers containing 0.01% DPC, and results were scored after 6 days according to International Contact Dermatitis Research Group standards. The mostly female patient cohort included alopecia areata with under or over 50% scalp involvement, alopecia totalis and alopecia universalis. Libraries were pooled for sequencing, and per-sample TCR yields varied mainly because of small differences in library volumes within the pool. In alopecia patients, the study followed how the peripheral blood TCR repertoire changed in vivo over primary and secondary sensitization to diphenylcyclopropenone (DPC), a hapten. Blood samples were taken from patients before sensitization (week 0) and at 2, 6 and about 24 weeks after DPC sensitization. About 30 alopecia patients provided blood for TCR sequencing at one to four time points (pre-sensitization, 2, 6 and 24 weeks). Broad study findings and their caveats: Patch test score correlated positively with the number of PT1 expanded TCRs, reaching significance at thresholds 8, 16 and 32 but not at 4. The number of TCRs above 1 in 1000 frequency did not change with DPC sensitization; there was no evidence of global repertoire structure alterations. Repeated subsampling changed both the strength of the expansion versus patch-test correlation and the threshold at which that correlation became significant. Because all patients had alopecia, a presumed autoimmune disease, the immune response of the patients might differ from that of healthy individuals. Compared with pre-sensitization or healthy control sets, expanded TCRs formed significantly more large CDR3 similarity clusters, which is consistent with antigen-driven responses.

The receptor was isolated from a woman aged 18-35 years with alopecia areata. Some clones in this sample may be carry-over from other donors' samples. The chain links TRBV6-2 or TRBV6-3 with TRBJ2-1; a stretch of 9 junction bases matches TRBD2. The input for sequencing was whole blood, taken in connection with sensitization to the hapten diphenylcyclopropenone (DPC). The DNA is TGTGCCAGCACCCCCCTAGCGGGAATTGAGGAGCAGTTCTTC. It translates to CASTPLAGIEEQFF.